This T cell receptor (beta chain) emerged from a study of a mutant IDH1 vaccine in newly diagnosed glioma (dated by TCRdb to 2020 to 2023). With respect to the entire study: Of the 25 to 35 treated patients, around 62% were male and around 38% were female, and a mean age of roughly 40 years was recorded. Prior to enrollment, standard therapy consisting of radiotherapy alone, temozolomide alone, or radiochemotherapy with temozolomide had been administered to patients, with the combination being received by most patients. Peripheral blood was collected at six visits: V03 (baseline), V05, V07, V10, V12 and V13. For exploratory analyses, around 23 treated patients had longitudinal TCRB deep sequencing done wherever samples were available. Paper-wide results and their limitations: Availability determined which PBMC samples were chosen for TCRB deep sequencing. Changes in the top peripheral T cell clonotypes picked up by TCRB sequencing did not appear to be linked to pseudoprogression. The authors noted that analyses of patient blood samples could not be reproduced because of sample limitations. Immune responses induced by the vaccine were seen in approximately 92% of patients across multiple MHC alleles.

Details on this clone: Its antigen target is currently unknown. No base-level quality is on record; no much larger clone is a single base apart.

V is pared back by 4 bases and J by 0 bases, with 12 bases lying between the germline termini. Measured from the cysteine to the phenylalanine, the CDR3 is 15 residues long. Only the CDR3 portion is preserved as DNA: 45 bases, with reading frame beginning at the first base. The germline V gene sets CDR1 to SNHLY and CDR2 to FYNNEI. The sample's time point label is to be understood as: baseline, week 1 (first vaccination visit). In light of the paper, this sample's treatment or condition label describes: pre-vaccination baseline after standard-of-care therapy. Donors had newly diagnosed WHO grade 3 or 4 IDH1-mutant astrocytomas with loss of nuclear ATRX. The samples were drawn from NOA16, a multicentre, single-arm, open-label phase I trial in Germany that tested a mutant IDH1 peptide vaccine in humans for the first time. Visit V03 blood draws served as the baseline sample for immunogenicity testing. The DNeasy Blood and Tissue Kit was used to extract genomic DNA from EDTA blood for TCRB sequencing.

The library was produced with the immunoSEQ multiplex PCR assay. The hsTCRB Kit was used according to the manufacturer's protocol to amplify rearranged TCR beta chain sequences. An Illumina MiSeq was used to sequence the TCRB libraries. Processing in the source paper ran as follows. Demultiplexing, trimming and gene mapping were performed with the kit vendor's proprietary platform. The table was pulled from immuneACCESS by TCRdb, which kept in-frame rearrangements only. Such tables lose some clones; where checked, under half of the loss comes from unresolved V genes, and the rest has no known cause. Clone size and V and J calls were adopted from that table, with D and trimming inferred from the DNA. The sample table shows 25,000 to 35,000 clones, and 75% to 90% are seen once. Together, the top ten hold around 5% of the sample.

The starting material was PBMCs, obtained from a glioma patient treated with radiotherapy, temozolomide or both. This receptor was obtained from a woman aged 35 to 49 with glioma. The sequence joins TRBV2 to TRBJ1-2; TRBD1 is a weak D gene call, 6 bases matching. The nucleotides are TGTGCCAGCAGTGTATTGTGGGACACTAACTATGGCTACACCTTC. Its protein is CASSVLWDTNYGYTF.